Shown below are 25 T cell receptor beta chains from a single sample sequenced in a study of PD-1 blockade in classical Hodgkin lymphoma. TCRdb's copy holds only in-frame clones and misses some; the assay was immunoSEQ multiplex PCR. The table has 25,000 to 35,000 clones, 72% seen once; the top ten hold approximately 3.6%. Specified time point: cycle 4 day 1 (C4D1), after five to seven weeks of nivolumab. Relapse after autologous stem cell transplantation occurred in every patient, and brentuximab vedotin exposure varied. The starting material was peripheral blood mononuclear cells (PBMCs), obtained before the fourth cycle of nivolumab. The receptors originated from a human donor with classical Hodgkin lymphoma.

By its share, this clone is medium-sized (0.01 to 0.1%). This chain connects TRBV28 to TRBJ1-4; unclear D gene. The germline CDR1 and CDR2 sequences are MDHEN and SYDVKM. The CDR3 sequence is 11 residues long. The V end lost 11 bases, the J end lost 0 bases, and 4 bases lay between the germline ends. CDR3 bases: TGTGCCGCGGCAACTAATGAAAAACTGTTTTTT. Residues: CAAATNEKLFF.

The V call is TRBV11-1, the J call TRBJ2-2, with unresolved D. V was cut by 0 bases and J by 5 bases, with 10 bases left in between. CDR3 length equals 15 residues. Germline CDR1 is SGHAT and CDR2 is FQDESV (reference sequence). This chain's CDR3 is CASSLAVGVTGELFF. For the CDR3, the DNA is TGTGCCAGCAGCTTAGCGGTTGGCGTGACCGGGGAGCTGTTTTTT.

The chain is built from TRBV27 and TRBJ1-2; tentatively, D is TRBD1 (6 bases). Trimming shortened V by 8 bases and J by 5 bases, and 18 bases separated the two germline ends. The V gene's germline CDR1 is MNHEY and CDR2 SMNVEV (reference sequence). The CDR3 sequence is 14 residues long. The CDR3 DNA reads as TGTGCCAGCCGTAAGCGGGGGGGGCATTATGGCTACACCTTC. Its translation is CASRKRGGHYGYTF.

V is TRBV27 and J is TRBJ2-4, with a weak D call TRBD1 (6 bases). The V end was cut by 6 bases, the J end by 0 bases, with 21 bases between. The CDR3 length is 18 residues. The germline gives CDR1 MNHEY, CDR2 SMNVEV (reference sequence). The CDR3 sequence is CASRPGVGYRVAKNIQYF. Written as DNA, the CDR3 is TGTGCCAGCAGACCCGGGGTAGGATACAGGGTAGCCAAAAACATTCAGTACTTC.

The V and J genes are TRBV2 and TRBJ2-7, with D uncertain. CDR1 is SNHLY, CDR2 FYNNEI, per germline. The CDR3 is 13 residues long. V dropped 2 bases and J dropped 2 bases, with 7 bases sitting between them. CDR3 nucleotide sequence: TGTGCCAGCAGTGAAAGTTATACCTACGAGCAGTACTTC. Its protein is CASSESYTYEQYF.

This clone has a handful of counts. The chain is built from TRBV28 and TRBJ2-5, with D perhaps given as TRBD1 or TRBD2 (5 bases each). V lost 3 bases to trimming and J lost 4 bases, with 12 bases between them. The CDR3 loop spans 14 amino acids. The germline V gene encodes CDR1 MDHEN and CDR2 SYDVKM. The CDR3 reads CASSLGVTGETQYF. CDR3 sequence (DNA): TGTGCCAGCAGTTTGGGGGTTACCGGAGAGACCCAGTACTTC.

The rearrangement uses TRBV28 and TRBJ2-7; TRBD1 matches 8 bases. V was pared by 6 bases and J by 6 bases, with 13 bases of the junction left unmatched. Germline V lookup: CDR1 MDHEN, CDR2 SYDVKM. The CDR3 loop spans 15 amino acids. CDR3 nucleotides: TGTGCCAGCAGCCCGAGAGGGACAGGTGTGGTCGAGCAGTACTTC. Its translation is CASSPRGTGVVEQYF. Drawing the rest from reference TRBV28 and TRBJ2-7, the complete variable domain is DVKVTQSSRYLVKRTGEKVFLECVQDMDHENMFWYRQDPGLGLRLIYFSYDVKMKEKGDIPEGYSVSREKKERFSLILESASTNQTSMYLCASSPRGTGVVEQYFGPGTRLTVT.

The genes are TRBV30 and TRBJ2-5, with D unresolved. Germline CDR1 GTSNPN, CDR2 SVGIG (reference sequence). V shed 5 bases and J shed 2 bases, with 18 bases lying between them. The CDR3 spans 15 residues. In DNA form, the CDR3 reads TGTGCCTGGGAAAGTCTTAAACCATCTCAAGAGACCCAGTACTTC. Protein: CAWESLKPSQETQYF.

The rearrangement uses TRBV29-1 and TRBJ2-5; D is ambiguous. The V gene's germline CDR1 is SQVTM and CDR2 ANQGSEA. The CDR3 consists of 10 residues. Trimming shortened V by 3 bases and J by 5 bases, and 4 bases separated the two germline ends. The CDR3 here is CSVDGETQYF. The CDR3 DNA follows: TGCAGCGTTGACGGGGAGACCCAGTACTTC.

The chain couples TRBV5-1 to TRBJ2-1; D possibly matches TRBD1 or TRBD2 (5 bases each). Germline CDR1 and CDR2: SGHRS and YFSETQ. With 0 bases removed from V and 7 bases from J, the gap between germline ends came to 14 bases. This CDR3 region has 15 residues. CDR3 in amino acids: CASSLGDQGVNEQFF. CDR3 nucleotide sequence: TGCGCCAGCAGCTTGGGGGATCAGGGAGTGAATGAGCAGTTCTTC.

The gene calls are TRBV10-2 and TRBJ2-1; 10 nucleotides match TRBD2. The CDR3 has 13 residues. CDR1 is WSHSY and CDR2 is SAAADI in the germline V gene. Germline trimming cut 8 bases from V and 3 bases from J; bases unmatched to any gene: 1. CDR3 DNA sequence: TGCGCCAGCTCTAGCGGGGGCTACAATGAGCAGTTCTTC. Amino acid sequence: CASSSGGYNEQFF.

The table lists this clone with a count of one. This chain uses TRBV4-3 with TRBJ2-3; D uncertain. The CDR3 is made up of 14 amino acids. The germline V and J ends were trimmed by 0 bases and 0 bases, with 4 bases remaining between them. The germline V gene has CDR1 LGHNA and CDR2 YSLEER. The CDR3 sequence is CASSQDISTDTQYF. CDR3 DNA sequence: TGCGCCAGCAGCCAAGATATTAGCACAGATACGCAGTATTTT.

The chain combines TRBV29-1 with TRBJ2-7, with D maybe TRBD2 (5 bases). V was shortened by 3 bases and J by 0 bases, with 12 bases between the two germline ends. Germline lookup yields CDR1 SQVTM and CDR2 ANQGSEA. The CDR3 spans 14 residues. The DNA for the CDR3 is TGCAGCGTTGAGATAACGGGGAGCTCCTACGAGCAGTACTTC. Its translation: CSVEITGSSYEQYF.

The chain recombines TRBV6-5 with TRBJ2-2; D unresolved. CDR3 length equals 15 residues. V shed 0 bases and J shed 5 bases, with 10 bases lying between them. Germline values: CDR1 MNHEY, CDR2 SVGAGI. Here the CDR3 reads CASSYSEAATGELFF. The CDR3 nucleotides are TGTGCCAGCAGTTACTCGGAAGCCGCGACCGGGGAGCTGTTTTTT.

V is TRBV18 and J is TRBJ2-3; D is perhaps TRBD2 (6 bases). V was trimmed by 0 bases and J by 1 base, leaving 8 bases between them. Germline CDR1 is KGHSH and CDR2 is LQKENI. There are 15 residues in the CDR3. The CDR3 nucleotides are TGTGCCAGCTCACCACCGGGACTCCGCACAGATACGCAGTATTTT. This codes for CASSPPGLRTDTQYF.

The chain recombines TRBV27 with TRBJ2-1; D unclear. Germline assignment: CDR1 MNHEY and CDR2 SMNVEV (reference sequence). This CDR3 is 13 amino acids long. Trimming pared 10 bases from V and 3 bases from J, leaving 13 bases between. The CDR3 region has the DNA TGTGCCACCGGTCAGTGGGGCTACAATGAGCAGTTCTTC. Protein product: CATGQWGYNEQFF.

The V gene is TRBV5-1, the J gene TRBJ2-7; D may be TRBD1 or TRBD2 (6 bases each). This CDR3 is built from 15 residues. Germline lookup yields CDR1 SGHRS and CDR2 YFSETQ. V lost 1 base to trimming and J lost 4 bases, with 15 bases between them. The CDR3 region has the DNA TGCGCCAGCAGCTTGTTGTCGGGGGCGAGTTACGAGCAGTACTTC. Protein sequence: CASSLLSGASYEQYF.

The chain couples TRBV2 to TRBJ2-3; D is unresolved. From germline, CDR1 is SNHLY and CDR2 FYNNEI. The V end was cut by 4 bases, the J end by 4 bases, with 6 bases between. The CDR3 is 12 residues long. CDR3 in DNA: TGTGCCAGCAGTGTTCCCCCAGATACGCAGTATTTT. Translated: CASSVPPDTQYF.

The rearrangement uses TRBV18 and TRBJ2-7, with a weak D call TRBD2 (5 bases). With 6 bases removed from V and 6 bases from J, the gap between germline ends came to 12 bases. Germline V gene data show CDR1 as KGHSH and CDR2 as LQKENI. The CDR3 runs to 12 residues. The DNA of the CDR3 is TGTGCCAGCTCCCCGACCGGGGTCGAGCAGTACTTC. It encodes CASSPTGVEQYF.

This clone is a singleton in its sample. The chain has TRBV5-6 and TRBJ2-7; 8 bases agree with TRBD1. The CDR3 totals 14 residues. V trimming: 4 bases; J trimming: 4 bases; junction bases outside the gene matches: 7. Germline-derived CDR1 and CDR2 are SGHDT and YYEEEE. The CDR3 bases are TGTGCCAGCAGCCGGGGACAGGTCCCATACGAGCAGTACTTC. This translates into CASSRGQVPYEQYF.

The V gene is TRBV5-4, the J gene TRBJ2-1; D not certain. CDR3 length: 14 residues. Trimming left V 2 bases short and J 8 bases short, with 14 bases between. Germline V gene data show CDR1 as SGHNT and CDR2 as YYREEE (reference sequence). The CDR3 sequence is CASSLRARIYEQFF. The CDR3 nucleotides read TGTGCCAGCAGCTTACGCGCTAGGATTTATGAGCAGTTCTTC.

The rearrangement joins TRBV7-9 to TRBJ1-1; no reliable D call. The length of the CDR3 is 12 residues. Deletions cut 3 bases from V and 5 bases from J, with 7 bases between. Germline V gene data show CDR1 as SEHNR and CDR2 as FQNEAQ (reference sequence). The CDR3 loop is CASSFLETEAFF. The CDR3 region has the DNA TGTGCCAGCAGCTTTTTGGAGACTGAAGCTTTCTTT.

The rearrangement joins TRBV5-5 to TRBJ2-1; D gene ambiguous. Trimming cost V 3 bases and J 6 bases, with 7 bases left between them. Per the germline V gene, CDR1 is SGHKS and CDR2 is YYEKEE (reference sequence). This CDR3 has 12 residues. The CDR3 spells CASSSRSNEQFF. The CDR3 nucleotides read TGTGCCAGCAGCTCCCGGAGCAATGAGCAGTTCTTC.

This clone has only one observation. V is TRBV6-5 and J is TRBJ2-1, with D possibly called TRBD1 or TRBD2 (5 bases each). Per germline, CDR1 MNHEY and CDR2 SVGAGI. The CDR3 length is 15 residues. Trimming left V 4 bases short and J 2 bases short, with 12 bases between. The CDR3 DNA follows: TGTGCCAGCAGTTTCAGGGACGGTACCTACAATGAGCAGTTCTTC. It specifies CASSFRDGTYNEQFF.

This chain connects TRBV6-5 to TRBJ2-7; D is undetermined. This CDR3 is built from 12 residues. V was trimmed by 2 bases and J by 7 bases, leaving 9 bases between them. Germline loops: CDR1 MNHEY, CDR2 SVGAGI. CDR3 sequence (DNA): TGTGCCAGCAGTTACCTGGTAGGGGAGCAGTACTTC. As protein: CASSYLVGEQYF.